This TCR beta chain was recovered during a study of blood T cell repertoires in COVID-19 (dated by TCRdb to about 2020). A note on the overall study: Collaborator samples came from the United States, Italy and Spain and covered acute and convalescent phases of COVID-19. Subjects who had been exposed to COVID-19, were actively infected with it, or had recovered from it provided the deeply sampled blood TCRbeta repertoires that made up the dataset. The repertoires were made available in a free public database intended to serve as a resource for research on the immune response to SARS-CoV-2. The prospective study material was composed of cDNA or gDNA derived from T cells, B-cell-depleted T cells, or PBMCs. Nearly every sample came with metadata listing a de-identified subject ID, COVID-19 status, age in years and sex. Samples were obtained from the ongoing ImmuneRACE study (first 160 participants) and from about 1,300 subjects provided by 6 global collaborators. Where available, HLA class I and class II types were obtained from metadata supplied by the sample provider rather than from assay-based typing.

TCRbeta CDR3 regions were amplified from genomic DNA by means of the immunoSEQ Assay, a bias-controlled multiplex PCR. The original methods were these. The number of nucleated cells in each sample was estimated by amplification of reference gene primers within the assay. To quantify the absolute abundance of each unique TCRbeta CDR3 rearrangement, sequence reads were collapsed and filtered. For each sample, productive Simpson clonality was calculated by taking the square root of Simpson's diversity index across productive rearrangements. TCRdb holds this immuneACCESS table with in-frame rearrangements only. Some clones are missing; in checked studies, unresolved V genes explain under half, and the rest has no known cause. The V and J calls and clone size come from that table; D and trimming were worked out from the DNA. The table for this sample lists 380,000 or so clones; roughly 90% of them were counted only once. The ten largest clones take up over 1% of the sample.

The CDR3 goes from the cysteine to the phenylalanine over 14 residues. Of the read, only the CDR3 DNA is kept; its 42 bases are in frame from base 1. V loses 1 base of germline sequence and J loses 1 base, and the interval between the two ends is 6 bases. From a lookup of the germline V gene, CDR1 and CDR2 are SGHDN and FVKESK. The collaborating institutions used their own protocols to collect whole blood in K2EDTA tubes. For TCRbeta analysis, collaborator samples were shipped as frozen whole blood, as isolated PBMCs, or as DNA extracted from either sample type. Of note for this clone: This clone's antigen is unknown. No qualities accompany the bases; no much larger clone lies one base away.

Overall results and qualifications from the work: How much clinical and demographic metadata was included differed by source and by participant, and the metadata was provided uncurated.

The TCR was taken from a man aged 35-49 years with acute or convalescent COVID-19. The sample taken for sequencing was peripheral blood. The chain joins TRBV14 to TRBJ2-3, with the D gene not clear enough to name. Read as DNA, the sequence is TGTGCCAGCAGCCAAGGTAGAGGCACAGATACGCAGTATTTT. Its product reads: CASSQGRGTDTQYF.